The clone carrying this T cell receptor (beta chain) was seen at least ten times. Its target is not known. This entry is derived from a study of Graves' ophthalmopathy and Graves' hyperthyroidism. Amplification targeted the TCR beta CDR3 regions, with RNA transcripts as the source material. HTBI primers were used in a first-round RT-PCR, which preceded a second-round multiplex PCR. MiXCR, run by TCRdb on the multiplex PCR reads, gives a single entry per CDR3 protein. The sample consists of hundreds of thousands of distinct CDR3 sequences, over 13% of them appearing once. V was clipped by 6 bases and J by 1 base, with 18 bases between them. The CDR3 totals 16 residues. Germline V gene lookup returns CDR1 MDHEN and CDR2 SYDVKM. Ophthalmopathy donors were characterized by moderate-to-severe activity, CAS of at least 3, NOSPECS of at least 4, and duration under 3 months. Diagnoses were established from clinical symptoms, serum thyroxine, TRAb, thyroid ultrasound and orbital computed tomography.

Study-level points and caveats: Built on 13 signatures, a model told ophthalmopathy apart from stable hyperthyroidism with about 90% sensitivity and 75% to 82% specificity.

The sample was blood. This chain uses TRBV28 with TRBJ1-1, with D maybe TRBD1 (5 bases). The sequence derives from a woman aged 25 to 45 with Graves' ophthalmopathy. In nucleotides, the CDR3 is TGTGCCAGCAGCCACCCACGTCGGGGGAAGAACACTGAAGCTTTCTTT. It specifies CASSHPRRGKNTEAFF.